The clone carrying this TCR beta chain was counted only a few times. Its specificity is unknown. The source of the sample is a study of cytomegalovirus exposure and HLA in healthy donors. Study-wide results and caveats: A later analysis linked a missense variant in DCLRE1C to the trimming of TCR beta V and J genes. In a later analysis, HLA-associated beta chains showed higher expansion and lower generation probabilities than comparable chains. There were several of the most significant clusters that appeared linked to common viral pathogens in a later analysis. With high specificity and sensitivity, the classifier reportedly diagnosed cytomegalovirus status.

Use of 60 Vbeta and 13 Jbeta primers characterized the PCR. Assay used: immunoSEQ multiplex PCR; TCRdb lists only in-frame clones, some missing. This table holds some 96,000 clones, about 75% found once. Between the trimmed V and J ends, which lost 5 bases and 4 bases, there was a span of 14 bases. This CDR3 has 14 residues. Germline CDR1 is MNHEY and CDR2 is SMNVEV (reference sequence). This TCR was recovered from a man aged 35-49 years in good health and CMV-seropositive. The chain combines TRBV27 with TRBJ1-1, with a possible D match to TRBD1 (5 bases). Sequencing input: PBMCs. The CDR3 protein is CASSPETDITEAFF. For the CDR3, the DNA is TGTGCCAGCAGTCCCGAGACAGATATCACTGAAGCTTTCTTT.